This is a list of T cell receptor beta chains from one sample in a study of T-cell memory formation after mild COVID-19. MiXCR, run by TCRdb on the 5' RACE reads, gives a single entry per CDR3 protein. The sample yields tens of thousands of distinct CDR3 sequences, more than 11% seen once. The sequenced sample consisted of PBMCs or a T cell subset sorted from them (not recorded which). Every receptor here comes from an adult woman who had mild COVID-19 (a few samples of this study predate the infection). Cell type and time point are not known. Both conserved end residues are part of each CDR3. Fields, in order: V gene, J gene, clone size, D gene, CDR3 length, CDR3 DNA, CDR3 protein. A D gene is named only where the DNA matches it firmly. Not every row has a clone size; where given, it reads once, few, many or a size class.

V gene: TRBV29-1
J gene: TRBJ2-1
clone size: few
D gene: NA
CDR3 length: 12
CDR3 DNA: TGCAGCGTTGTAGGGAGACTTAATGAGCAGTTCTTC
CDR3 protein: CSVVGRLNEQFF

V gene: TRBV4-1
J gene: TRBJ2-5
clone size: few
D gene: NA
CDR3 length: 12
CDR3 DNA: TGCGCCAGCAGCCAGGATCAAGAGACCCAGTACTTC
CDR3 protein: CASSQDQETQYF

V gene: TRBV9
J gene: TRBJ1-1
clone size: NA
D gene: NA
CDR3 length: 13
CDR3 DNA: TGTGCCAGCAGCGCAGGACCGAACACTGAAGCTTTCTTT
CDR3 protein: CASSAGPNTEAFF

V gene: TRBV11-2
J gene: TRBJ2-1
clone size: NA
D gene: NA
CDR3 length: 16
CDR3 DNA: TGTGCCAGCAGCGAAGAGGGGGAACAGGTAATCAATGAGCAGTTCTTC
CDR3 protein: CASSEEGEQVINEQFF

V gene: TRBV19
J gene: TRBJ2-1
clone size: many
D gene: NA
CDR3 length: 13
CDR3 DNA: TGTGCCAGTAGTATCATCGACGACAATGAGCAGTTCTTC
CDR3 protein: CASSIIDDNEQFF

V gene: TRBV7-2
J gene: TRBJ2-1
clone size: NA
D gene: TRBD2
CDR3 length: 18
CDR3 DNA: TGTGCCAGCAGCCCCAGTCCTGGGCGGGAGGGGGAGCACAATGAGCAGTTCTTC
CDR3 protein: CASSPSPGREGEHNEQFF

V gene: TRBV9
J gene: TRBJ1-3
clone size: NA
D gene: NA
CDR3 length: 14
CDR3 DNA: TGTGCCAGCAGCGTACTTGACTCTGGAAACACCATATATTTT
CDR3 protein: CASSVLDSGNTIYF

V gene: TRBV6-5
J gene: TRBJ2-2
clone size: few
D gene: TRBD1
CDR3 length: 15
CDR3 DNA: TGTGCCAGCAGTTACTCGACAGGGGACACCGGGGAGCTGTTTTTT
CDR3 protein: CASSYSTGDTGELFF

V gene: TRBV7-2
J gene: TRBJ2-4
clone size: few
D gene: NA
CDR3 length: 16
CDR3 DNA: TGTGCCAGCAGCTTAAGAGGGTGGCCGGCCAAAAACATTCAGTACTTC
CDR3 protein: CASSLRGWPAKNIQYF

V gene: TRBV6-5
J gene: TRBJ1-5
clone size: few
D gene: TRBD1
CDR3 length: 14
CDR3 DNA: TGTGCCAGCAGATCGGGACAGAGGAATCAGCCCCAGCATTTT
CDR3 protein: CASRSGQRNQPQHF

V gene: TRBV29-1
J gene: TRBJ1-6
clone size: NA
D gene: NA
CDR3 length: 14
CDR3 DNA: TGCAGCGTTGTTTCGGGGCTTCTCAATTCACCCCTCCACTTT
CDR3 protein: CSVVSGLLNSPLHF

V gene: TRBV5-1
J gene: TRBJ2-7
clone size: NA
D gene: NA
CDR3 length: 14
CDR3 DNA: TGCGCCAGCAGCACGGGACCCTCCCCCTACGAGCAGTACTTC
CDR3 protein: CASSTGPSPYEQYF

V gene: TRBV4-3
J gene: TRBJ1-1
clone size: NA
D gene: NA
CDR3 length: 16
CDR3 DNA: TGCGCCAGCAGCCAAGATGTAGAGCAGGGGCACACTGAAGCTTTCTTT
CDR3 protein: CASSQDVEQGHTEAFF

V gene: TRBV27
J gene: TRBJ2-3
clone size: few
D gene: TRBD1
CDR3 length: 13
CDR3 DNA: TGTGCCAGCAGGTCGACAGGGCCAGATACGCAGTATTTT
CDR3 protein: CASRSTGPDTQYF

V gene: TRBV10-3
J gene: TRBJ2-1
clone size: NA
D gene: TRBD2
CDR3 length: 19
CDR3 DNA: TGTGCCATCAGTGAGGTGAGACTAGCGGGAGTCGGGGTCTACAATGAGCAGTTCTTC
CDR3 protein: CAISEVRLAGVGVYNEQFF

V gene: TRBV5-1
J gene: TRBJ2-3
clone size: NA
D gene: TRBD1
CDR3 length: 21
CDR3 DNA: TGCGCCAGCACCTTGATGCCGGGACAGGGGGCCCGATATGGCTTCACAGATACGCAGTATTTT
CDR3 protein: CASTLMPGQGARYGFTDTQYF

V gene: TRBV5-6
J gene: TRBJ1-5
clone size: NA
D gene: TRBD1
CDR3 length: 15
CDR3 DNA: TGTGCCAGCAGCGCCGGGACAGGGGCGGCTCAGCCCCAGCATTTT
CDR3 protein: CASSAGTGAAQPQHF

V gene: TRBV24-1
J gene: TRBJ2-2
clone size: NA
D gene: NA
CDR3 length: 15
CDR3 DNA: TGTGCCACCAGCCCACTTGTAGGGGGAACCGGGGAGCTGTTTTTT
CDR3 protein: CATSPLVGGTGELFF

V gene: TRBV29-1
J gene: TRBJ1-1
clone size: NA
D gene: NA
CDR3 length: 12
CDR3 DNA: TGCAGCGTTGGGCAGATGAACACTGAAGCTTTCTTT
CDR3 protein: CSVGQMNTEAFF

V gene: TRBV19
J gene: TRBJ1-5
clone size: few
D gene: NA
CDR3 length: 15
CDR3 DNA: TGTGCCAGTACGGCTGAGTTTTATAGCAATCAGCCCCAGCATTTT
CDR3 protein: CASTAEFYSNQPQHF

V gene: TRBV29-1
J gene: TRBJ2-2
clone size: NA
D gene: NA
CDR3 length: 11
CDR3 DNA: TGCAGCTTTGACAACACCGGGGAGCTGTTTTTT
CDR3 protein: CSFDNTGELFF

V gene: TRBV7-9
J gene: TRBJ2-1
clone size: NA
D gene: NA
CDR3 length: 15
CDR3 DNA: TGTGCCAGCAGCTTAGAAAGGGAACCCTACAATGAGCAGTTCTTC
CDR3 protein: CASSLEREPYNEQFF

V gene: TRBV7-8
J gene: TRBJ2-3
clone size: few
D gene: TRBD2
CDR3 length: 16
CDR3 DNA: TGTGCCAGCAGCTTACGAACGGGAGGGGGCACAGATACGCAGTATTTT
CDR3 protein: CASSLRTGGGTDTQYF

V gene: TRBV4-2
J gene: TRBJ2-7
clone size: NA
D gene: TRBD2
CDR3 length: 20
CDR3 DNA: TGTGCCAGCAGCCCCCCGGGCGGCCTAGCGGGAGTGCTTGGGTCCTACGAGCAGTACTTC
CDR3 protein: CASSPPGGLAGVLGSYEQYF

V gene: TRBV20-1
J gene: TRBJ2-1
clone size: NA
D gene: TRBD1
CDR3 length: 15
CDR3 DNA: TGCAGTGCTAGAGATACACAGGGGGCAAGCAATGAGCAGTTCTTC
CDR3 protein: CSARDTQGASNEQFF

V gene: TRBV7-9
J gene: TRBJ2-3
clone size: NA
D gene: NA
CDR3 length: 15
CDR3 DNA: TGTGCCAGCAGCTTCACAGAGAAAGTCGCAGATACGCAGTATTTT
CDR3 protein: CASSFTEKVADTQYF

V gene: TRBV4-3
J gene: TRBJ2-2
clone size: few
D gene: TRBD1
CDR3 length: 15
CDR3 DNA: TGCGCCAGCAGCCAGGGACAGGGGGCGTCCGGGGAGCTGTTTTTT
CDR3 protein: CASSQGQGASGELFF

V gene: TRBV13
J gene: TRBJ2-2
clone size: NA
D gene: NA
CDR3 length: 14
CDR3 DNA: TGTGCCAGCAGCTTAGGAGAGAACACCGGGGAGCTGTTTTTT
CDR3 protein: CASSLGENTGELFF

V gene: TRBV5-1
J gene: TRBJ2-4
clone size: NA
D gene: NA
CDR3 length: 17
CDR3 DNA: TGCGCCAGCAGCTTGGACGGGGCGCCCGTAGCCAAAAACATTCAGTACTTC
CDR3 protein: CASSLDGAPVAKNIQYF

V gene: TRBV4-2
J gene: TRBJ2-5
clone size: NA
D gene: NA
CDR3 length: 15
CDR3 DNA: TGTGCCAGCAGCCAAGAACAGGGTTACCAAGAGACCCAGTACTTC
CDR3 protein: CASSQEQGYQETQYF

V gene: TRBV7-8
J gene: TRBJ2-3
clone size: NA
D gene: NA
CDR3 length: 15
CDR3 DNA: TGTGCCAGCAGCTTACGTAGCGAGCCCACAGATACGCAGTATTTT
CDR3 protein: CASSLRSEPTDTQYF

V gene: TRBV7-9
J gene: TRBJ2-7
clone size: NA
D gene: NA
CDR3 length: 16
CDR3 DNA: TGTGCCAGCAGCCCGCCAGAGGGAGGGGGCCTCTACGAGCAGTACTTC
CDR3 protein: CASSPPEGGGLYEQYF

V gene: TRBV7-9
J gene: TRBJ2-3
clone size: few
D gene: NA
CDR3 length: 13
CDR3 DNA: TGTGCCAGCAGCTTTGAGGTCCCAGATACGCAGTATTTT
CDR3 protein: CASSFEVPDTQYF

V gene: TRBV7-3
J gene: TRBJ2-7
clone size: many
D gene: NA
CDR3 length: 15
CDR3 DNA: TGTGCCAGCAGCCCTATGGACAAGGAGCTTCACGAGCAGTACTTC
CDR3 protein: CASSPMDKELHEQYF

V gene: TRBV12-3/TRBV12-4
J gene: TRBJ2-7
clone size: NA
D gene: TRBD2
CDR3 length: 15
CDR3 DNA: TGTGCCAGCAGTCAACCGTCCAGCGGGAGTTACGAGCAGTACTTC
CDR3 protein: CASSQPSSGSYEQYF

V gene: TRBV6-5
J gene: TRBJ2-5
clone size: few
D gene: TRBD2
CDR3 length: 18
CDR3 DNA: TGTGCCAGCAGTTATTTTAGGGAGGCAGCGGGAGTATCAGAGACCCAGTACTTC
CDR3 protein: CASSYFREAAGVSETQYF

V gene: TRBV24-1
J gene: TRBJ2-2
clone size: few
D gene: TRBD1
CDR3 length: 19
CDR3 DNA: TGTGCCACCAGTGACCGAACCCCGGGACAGGATAGTAACACCGGGGAGCTGTTTTTT
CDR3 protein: CATSDRTPGQDSNTGELFF

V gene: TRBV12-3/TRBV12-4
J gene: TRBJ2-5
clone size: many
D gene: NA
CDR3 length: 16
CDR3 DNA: TGTGCCAGCAGCCCTACCCGGGACTCCCGCGGGGAGACCCAGTACTTC
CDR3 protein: CASSPTRDSRGETQYF

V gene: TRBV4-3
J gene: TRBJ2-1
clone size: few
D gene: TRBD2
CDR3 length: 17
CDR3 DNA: TGCGCCAGCAGCCAGGGACTAGCGGGGACGTACTACAATGAGCAGTTCTTC
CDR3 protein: CASSQGLAGTYYNEQFF

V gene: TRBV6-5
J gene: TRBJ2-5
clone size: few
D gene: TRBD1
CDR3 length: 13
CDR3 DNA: TGTGCCAGCAGTCGGACAGGGGATGAGACCCAGTACTTC
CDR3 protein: CASSRTGDETQYF

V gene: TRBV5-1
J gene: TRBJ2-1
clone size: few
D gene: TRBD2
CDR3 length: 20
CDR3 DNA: TGCGCCAGCAGCAGCTTGGGGGGGGCTAGCGGGACTGAGTCCTACAATGAGCAGTTCTTC
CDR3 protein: CASSSLGGASGTESYNEQFF

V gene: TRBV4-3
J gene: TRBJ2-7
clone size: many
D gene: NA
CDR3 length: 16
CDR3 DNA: TGCGCCAGCAGCCAAGATTTTGGGATCGGGCCCTACGAGCAGTACTTC
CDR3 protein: CASSQDFGIGPYEQYF

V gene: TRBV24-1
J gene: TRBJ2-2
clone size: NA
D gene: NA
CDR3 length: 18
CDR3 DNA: TGTGCCACCAGTGACCGTAGACTGGGACTTAGGGACACCGGGGAGCTGTTTTTT
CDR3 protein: CATSDRRLGLRDTGELFF

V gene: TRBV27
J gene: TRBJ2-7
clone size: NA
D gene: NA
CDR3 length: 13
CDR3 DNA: TGTGCCAGCAGTTTATTGCGGGCCTACGAGCAGTACTTC
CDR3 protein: CASSLLRAYEQYF

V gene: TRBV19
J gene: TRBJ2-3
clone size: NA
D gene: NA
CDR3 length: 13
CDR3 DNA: TGTGCCAGTAGTAAGCCCTCGGGGGATACGCAGTATTTT
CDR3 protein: CASSKPSGDTQYF

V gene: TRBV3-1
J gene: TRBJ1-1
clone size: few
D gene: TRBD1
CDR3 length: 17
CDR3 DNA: TGTGCCAGCAGCCTTATGGTAGGGGGCGGCGGGGATACTGAAGCTTTCTTT
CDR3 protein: CASSLMVGGGGDTEAFF

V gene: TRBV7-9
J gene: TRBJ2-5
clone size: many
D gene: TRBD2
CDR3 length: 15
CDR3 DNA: TGTGCCAGCAGCTTATTCAGCGGGAATAGAGAGACCCAGTACTTC
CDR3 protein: CASSLFSGNRETQYF

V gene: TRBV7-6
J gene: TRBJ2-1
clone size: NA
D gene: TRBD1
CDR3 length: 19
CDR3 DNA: TGTGCCAGCAGCTTACCGGGACAGGGGAGCGAATGGGCCTACACTGAGCAGTTCTTC
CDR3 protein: CASSLPGQGSEWAYTEQFF

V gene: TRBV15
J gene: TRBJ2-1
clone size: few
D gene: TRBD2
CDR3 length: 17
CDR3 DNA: TGTGCCACCAGCAAAGAAGGGGACGGGAGGGCCAACAATGAGCAGTTCTTC
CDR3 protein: CATSKEGDGRANNEQFF

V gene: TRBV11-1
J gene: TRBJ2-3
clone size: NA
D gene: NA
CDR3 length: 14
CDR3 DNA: TGTGCCAGCAGCCCCTTCTACAGCACAGATACGCAGTATTTT
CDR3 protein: CASSPFYSTDTQYF

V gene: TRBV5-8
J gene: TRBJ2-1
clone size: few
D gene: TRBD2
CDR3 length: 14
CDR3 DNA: TGTGCCAGTAGACTAGCGGGAGCCTACAATGAGCAGTTCTTC
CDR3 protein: CASRLAGAYNEQFF

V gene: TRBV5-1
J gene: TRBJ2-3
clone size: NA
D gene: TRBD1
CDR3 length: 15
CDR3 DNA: TGCGCCAGCAGCTCCGGAGGACAGGTTCAGGATACGCAGTATTTT
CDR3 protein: CASSSGGQVQDTQYF

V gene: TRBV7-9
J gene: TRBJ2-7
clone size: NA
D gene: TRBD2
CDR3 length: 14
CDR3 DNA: TGTGCCAGCAGCGGGCCTAGCGGAAACTACGAGCAGTACTTC
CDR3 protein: CASSGPSGNYEQYF

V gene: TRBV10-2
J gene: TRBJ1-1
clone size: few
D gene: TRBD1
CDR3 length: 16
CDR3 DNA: TGCGCCAGCAGTCCCGGGACAGGGAGGAGATACACTGAAGCTTTCTTT
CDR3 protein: CASSPGTGRRYTEAFF